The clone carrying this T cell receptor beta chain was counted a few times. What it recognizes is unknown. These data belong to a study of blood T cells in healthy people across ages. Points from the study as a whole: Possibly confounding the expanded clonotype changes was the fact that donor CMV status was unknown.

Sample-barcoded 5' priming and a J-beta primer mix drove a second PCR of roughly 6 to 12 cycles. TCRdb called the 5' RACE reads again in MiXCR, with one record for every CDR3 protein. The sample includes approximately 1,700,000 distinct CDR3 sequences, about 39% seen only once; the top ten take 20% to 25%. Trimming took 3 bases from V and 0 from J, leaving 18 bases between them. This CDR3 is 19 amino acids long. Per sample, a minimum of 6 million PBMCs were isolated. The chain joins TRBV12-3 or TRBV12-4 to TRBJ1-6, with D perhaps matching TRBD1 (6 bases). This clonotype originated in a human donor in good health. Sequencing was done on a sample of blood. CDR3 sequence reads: CASSLGRAGASSYNSPLHF. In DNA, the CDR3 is TGTGCCAGCAGTTTGGGCCGGGCAGGGGCCAGCTCCTATAATTCACCCCTCCACTTT.